A single T cell receptor (beta chain) is shown here with its context. TCRdb re-derived calls from the 5' RACE reads in MiXCR, one entry per CDR3 protein. The sample consists of some 100,000 distinct CDR3 sequences, approximately 12% of them appearing once. This sample stems from a study of spatial heterogeneity in lung cancer. This CDR3 region has 15 residues. CDR1 is SGHRS, CDR2 YFSETQ, per germline. V lost 2 bases, J lost 5 bases, and 6 bases stayed unmatched. The time point was: sample taken at primary tumor resection. Without sorting, whole RNA was sequenced from tumor, nontumor lung or frozen PBMC.

The chain uses TRBV5-1 and TRBJ1-4, with 7 bases that match TRBD1. The sequence was collected from a male donor with early-stage non-small cell lung cancer. The sequencing here drew on PBMCs, taken at surgery. CDR3 protein: CASSFQQGRNEKLFF. CDR3 sequence (DNA): TGCGCCAGCAGCTTCCAACAGGGGAGAAATGAAAAACTGTTTTTT.